This T cell receptor beta chain was identified in a study of blood T cell repertoires in COVID-19 (dated by TCRdb to the early 2020s). For the wider study: Collaborator samples came from the United States, Italy and Spain and covered acute and convalescent phases of COVID-19. Where available, HLA class I and class II types were obtained from metadata supplied by the sample provider rather than from assay-based typing. Samples came from the ongoing ImmuneRACE study (first 160 participants) plus 1,254 subjects from 6 global collaborators. The material from the prospective study consisted of cDNA or gDNA derived from T cells, B-cell-depleted T cells, or PBMCs. The repertoires were made available in a free public database intended to serve as a resource for research on the immune response to SARS-CoV-2. Sample metadata almost always included a de-identified subject ID, COVID-19 status, age in years and sex. The dataset comprised deeply sampled blood TCRbeta repertoires from subjects exposed to, actively infected with, or recovered from COVID-19.

The collaborating institutions used their own protocols to collect whole blood in K2EDTA tubes. For TCRbeta analysis, collaborators shipped samples in one of three forms: frozen whole blood, isolated PBMCs, or DNA extracted from either of those sample types. Concerning this clone itself: The antigen this receptor binds is unknown. Within one base of it there is no much larger clone, and no base qualities were kept.

The full study reports these points: The quantity of clinical and demographic metadata differed by source and by participant and was supplied without curation.

Trimming leaves V shorter by 3 bases and J shorter by 4 bases, with the junction holding 5 bases beyond the gene matches. Its CDR3 holds 15 amino acids, cysteine through phenylalanine. The only DNA kept is the CDR3, 45 bases in frame from the first base. Based on the germline V gene (reference sequence), the CDR1 and CDR2 sequences are SGHNT and YYREEE. TCRbeta CDR3 regions were amplified from genomic DNA using the immunoSEQ Assay, a bias-controlled multiplex PCR. Per the original workflow: Nucleated cell counts per sample were estimated from amplification of reference gene primers within the assay. To quantify the absolute abundance of each unique TCRbeta CDR3 rearrangement, sequence reads were collapsed and filtered. For each sample, productive Simpson clonality was calculated by taking the square root of Simpson's diversity index across productive rearrangements. TCRdb limited this immuneACCESS table to in-frame rearrangements with V and J called. A share of clones is missing; checked studies link under half to unresolved V genes, and the rest is unexplained. For V, J and clone size, that table is used; D and trimming come from the DNA. Counted in this sample were 110,000 to 150,000 clones; around nine tenths of them appeared once. More than 4% of the sample is taken by the ten largest.

The rearrangement combines TRBV5-4 with TRBJ2-1, with 9 junctional bases fitting TRBD2. The receptor was derived from a middle-aged woman with acute or convalescent COVID-19. Sequenced input: peripheral blood. At the DNA level, the sequence is TGTGCCAGCAGCTCGCGGGGGGGCGGGTACAATGAGCAGTTCTTC. Translation gives CASSSRGGGYNEQFF.